This T cell receptor beta chain was documented in a study of blood T cell repertoires in COVID-19. Turning to the study itself: Collection of acute and convalescent COVID-19 samples took place in the United States, Italy and Spain. PBMCs, B-cell-depleted T cells, or T cells provided the cDNA or gDNA that made up the material.

The table came from immunoSEQ multiplex PCR; TCRdb's copy has only in-frame clones and leaves some out. This table holds around 65,000 clones, around 80% found once. The material sequenced was peripheral blood. This sequence was found in a human donor in a cohort sampled during active COVID-19.

The CDR3 region is CASGNGNEQFF. In DNA form, the CDR3 reads TGTGCCAGCGGTAACGGGAATGAGCAGTTCTTC. J is TRBJ2-1 and V is TRBV2; D gene ambiguous. Germline CDR1 is SNHLY and CDR2 is FYNNEI. The CDR3 has 11 amino acids. Trimming shortened V by 8 bases and J by 7 bases, and 9 bases separated the two germline ends.